A selection of T cell receptor beta chains follows, all from one sample in a study of Ad26.COV2.S vaccination and SARS-CoV-2 variants. Method: immunoSEQ multiplex PCR; TCRdb's copy keeps in-frame clones and lacks some. The sample shows some 180,000 clones, around nine tenths of them seen only once. This specimen was peripheral blood, taken after recovery from COVID-19. The receptors were sampled from a human donor who had recovered from COVID-19. Each CDR3 is given with its conserved first and last residue. Fields, in order: CDR3 protein, CDR3 DNA, J gene, clone size, D gene, V gene. D genes are given only for firm matches. Rows give clone size only sometimes, using once, few, many, or a class for an expanded clone.

cdr3_aa: CASSLSEPHSYNEQFF
cdr3_nt: TGCGCCAGCAGCTTGTCGGAACCACACTCCTACAATGAGCAGTTCTTC
j_call: TRBJ2-1
clone_size: .
d_call: .
v_call: TRBV5-1

cdr3_aa: CASSPHDKPYEQYF
cdr3_nt: TGTGCCAGCAGTCCCCACGACAAGCCATACGAGCAGTACTTC
j_call: TRBJ2-7
clone_size: .
d_call: .
v_call: TRBV6-5

cdr3_aa: CATSRVGQPYSYEQYF
cdr3_nt: TGTGCCACCAGCAGAGTAGGGCAGCCGTACTCCTACGAGCAGTACTTC
j_call: TRBJ2-7
clone_size: once
d_call: .
v_call: TRBV15

cdr3_aa: CAWSVLVENEQFF
cdr3_nt: TGTGCCTGGAGTGTACTGGTGGAGAATGAGCAGTTCTTC
j_call: TRBJ2-1
clone_size: .
d_call: .
v_call: TRBV30

cdr3_aa: CASTLGQASQHF
cdr3_nt: TGTGCCAGCACCCTGGGGCAAGCATCCCAGCATTTT
j_call: TRBJ1-5
clone_size: .
d_call: .
v_call: TRBV28

cdr3_aa: CASRRTSTNEKLFF
cdr3_nt: TGTGCCAGCAGGAGGACGTCAACTAATGAAAAACTGTTTTTT
j_call: TRBJ1-4
clone_size: .
d_call: .
v_call: TRBV2

cdr3_aa: CATSEKAAIYSYEQYF
cdr3_nt: TGTGCCACCAGCGAGAAAGCGGCAATCTACTCCTACGAGCAGTACTTC
j_call: TRBJ2-7
clone_size: .
d_call: .
v_call: TRBV15

cdr3_aa: CATIRGQGNTEAFF
cdr3_nt: TGTGCCACAATAAGGGGACAGGGGAACACTGAAGCTTTCTTT
j_call: TRBJ1-1
clone_size: .
d_call: TRBD1
v_call: TRBV19

cdr3_aa: CASSQGSGTSAIPTDTQYF
cdr3_nt: TGTGCCAGCAGCCAAGGTTCCGGGACTAGCGCCATACCCACAGATACGCAGTATTTT
j_call: TRBJ2-3
clone_size: .
d_call: TRBD2
v_call: TRBV4-2

cdr3_aa: CASSLSGTNYGYTF
cdr3_nt: TGTGCCAGCAGCTTAAGCGGGACGAACTATGGCTACACCTTC
j_call: TRBJ1-2
clone_size: .
d_call: .
v_call: TRBV7-2

cdr3_aa: CASSIYLAGARGVEQFF
cdr3_nt: TGTGCCAGTAGTATATACCTAGCGGGGGCGCGGGGGGTCGAGCAGTTCTTC
j_call: TRBJ2-1
clone_size: .
d_call: TRBD2
v_call: TRBV19

cdr3_aa: CASSAADTQYF
cdr3_nt: TGTGCCAGCAGTGCGGCAGATACGCAGTATTTT
j_call: TRBJ2-3
clone_size: .
d_call: .
v_call: TRBV6-2/TRBV6-3

cdr3_aa: CASRLGRGNPYEQYF
cdr3_nt: TGTGCCAGCAGATTAGGCAGGGGGAATCCCTACGAGCAGTACTTC
j_call: TRBJ2-7
clone_size: .
d_call: TRBD1
v_call: TRBV6-5

cdr3_aa: CASSTMPGSGEPQHF
cdr3_nt: TGCGCCAGCAGTACTATGCCCGGTTCCGGGGAGCCCCAGCATTTT
j_call: TRBJ1-5
clone_size: few
d_call: .
v_call: TRBV5-1

cdr3_aa: CASSFGGYEQYF
cdr3_nt: TGTGCCAGCAGCTTTGGGGGCTACGAGCAGTACTTC
j_call: TRBJ2-7
clone_size: .
d_call: .
v_call: TRBV6-5

cdr3_aa: CASSYASSGGETQYF
cdr3_nt: TGTGCCAGCAGTTACGCTTCTAGCGGGGGAGAGACCCAGTACTTC
j_call: TRBJ2-5
clone_size: .
d_call: TRBD2
v_call: TRBV6-2/TRBV6-3

cdr3_aa: CASTWGHGVILAANTGELFF
cdr3_nt: TGCGCCAGCACCTGGGGCCATGGGGTGATACTAGCGGCGAACACCGGGGAGCTGTTTTTT
j_call: TRBJ2-2
clone_size: .
d_call: TRBD2
v_call: TRBV5-1

cdr3_aa: CASSTTGGREKLFF
cdr3_nt: TGTGCCAGCAGCACGACAGGGGGTCGGGAAAAACTGTTTTTT
j_call: TRBJ1-4
clone_size: .
d_call: TRBD1
v_call: TRBV5-4

cdr3_aa: CASSSKVGQGNYGYTF
cdr3_nt: TGTGCCAGCAGCTCTAAGGTCGGACAGGGGAACTATGGCTACACCTTC
j_call: TRBJ1-2
clone_size: .
d_call: TRBD1
v_call: TRBV13

cdr3_aa: CASSSTSTDTQYF
cdr3_nt: TGTGCCAGCAGTTCGACTAGCACAGATACGCAGTATTTT
j_call: TRBJ2-3
clone_size: .
d_call: .
v_call: TRBV27

cdr3_aa: CASSLTREHDEQFF
cdr3_nt: TGTGCCAGCAGCTTAACTCGGGAGCATGATGAGCAGTTCTTC
j_call: TRBJ2-1
clone_size: .
d_call: .
v_call: TRBV7-3

cdr3_aa: CASSKSATGNYGYTF
cdr3_nt: TGTGCCAGCAGCAAAAGTGCCACAGGAAACTATGGCTACACCTTC
j_call: TRBJ1-2
clone_size: .
d_call: .
v_call: TRBV21-1

cdr3_aa: CASSPPGKAAYNEQFF
cdr3_nt: TGTGCCAGCTCACCACCGGGGAAGGCGGCTTACAATGAGCAGTTCTTC
j_call: TRBJ2-1
clone_size: .
d_call: .
v_call: TRBV18

cdr3_aa: CASSLGRTGNQPQHF
cdr3_nt: TGTGCCAGCAGCTTAGGTAGGACAGGCAATCAGCCCCAGCATTTT
j_call: TRBJ1-5
clone_size: few
d_call: .
v_call: TRBV7-9

cdr3_aa: CASSIGTSGPSTDTQYF
cdr3_nt: TGTGCCAGTAGTATCGGGACTAGCGGGCCTAGTACAGATACGCAGTATTTT
j_call: TRBJ2-3
clone_size: .
d_call: TRBD2
v_call: TRBV19

cdr3_aa: CAISPMRENTEAFF
cdr3_nt: TGTGCCATCAGTCCAATGCGGGAGAACACTGAAGCTTTCTTT
j_call: TRBJ1-1
clone_size: .
d_call: .
v_call: TRBV10-3

cdr3_aa: CASSYGGVSQETQYF
cdr3_nt: TGTGCCAGCAGTTACGGAGGTGTTTCCCAAGAGACCCAGTACTTC
j_call: TRBJ2-5
clone_size: few
d_call: .
v_call: TRBV6-5

cdr3_aa: CASSNSLEQFF
cdr3_nt: TGTGCCAGCAGCAATAGTCTTGAGCAGTTCTTC
j_call: TRBJ2-1
clone_size: .
d_call: .
v_call: TRBV7-8

cdr3_aa: CASTNGRAGSPNEQFF
cdr3_nt: TGTGCCAGCACCAACGGTCGGGCAGGGAGTCCAAATGAGCAGTTCTTC
j_call: TRBJ2-1
clone_size: .
d_call: .
v_call: TRBV11-2

cdr3_aa: CASSSSGGGYNEQFF
cdr3_nt: TGCGCCAGCAGCTCGAGCGGGGGCGGGTACAATGAGCAGTTCTTC
j_call: TRBJ2-1
clone_size: .
d_call: TRBD2
v_call: TRBV5-1

cdr3_aa: CASSPGDRDYGYTF
cdr3_nt: TGCGCCAGCAGCCCGGGGGACAGGGACTATGGCTACACCTTC
j_call: TRBJ1-2
clone_size: .
d_call: TRBD1
v_call: TRBV5-1

cdr3_aa: CASSYRSEYNEQFF
cdr3_nt: TGTGCCAGCAGCTACCGGAGTGAATACAATGAGCAGTTCTTC
j_call: TRBJ2-1
clone_size: .
d_call: .
v_call: TRBV7-9

cdr3_aa: CASSIDRWTATEAFF
cdr3_nt: TGTGCCAGTAGTATAGATCGTTGGACAGCCACTGAAGCTTTCTTT
j_call: TRBJ1-1
clone_size: once
d_call: .
v_call: TRBV19

cdr3_aa: CARSPLKIRPWGQPQHF
cdr3_nt: TGTGCCAGAAGCCCGCTTAAGATAAGGCCCTGGGGGCAGCCCCAGCATTTT
j_call: TRBJ1-5
clone_size: .
d_call: .
v_call: TRBV5-3

cdr3_aa: CASSPPVSSGNTIYF
cdr3_nt: TGTGCCAGCAGTCCTCCAGTGAGCTCTGGAAACACCATATATTTT
j_call: TRBJ1-3
clone_size: .
d_call: .
v_call: TRBV25-1

cdr3_aa: CASSVGSPGTTLRYEQYF
cdr3_nt: TGTGCCAGCAGCGTAGGATCTCCCGGGACTACCCTTAGGTACGAGCAGTACTTC
j_call: TRBJ2-7
clone_size: .
d_call: TRBD2
v_call: TRBV9

cdr3_aa: CSVEGLDVSDTQYF
cdr3_nt: TGCAGCGTTGAAGGGCTAGATGTTTCAGATACGCAGTATTTT
j_call: TRBJ2-3
clone_size: once
d_call: .
v_call: TRBV29-1

cdr3_aa: CATSVPPGQEAENEQFF
cdr3_nt: TGTGCCACCAGTGTCCCACCCGGGCAGGAGGCTGAGAATGAGCAGTTCTTC
j_call: TRBJ2-1
clone_size: .
d_call: .
v_call: TRBV24-1

cdr3_aa: CASFSRLGYGYTF
cdr3_nt: TGTGCCAGTTTCTCCCGCCTGGGGTATGGCTACACCTTC
j_call: TRBJ1-2
clone_size: few
d_call: .
v_call: TRBV19

cdr3_aa: CASSRTSGLRTLQETQYF
cdr3_nt: TGTGCCAGTAGTCGGACTAGCGGGCTTCGAACCCTACAAGAGACCCAGTACTTC
j_call: TRBJ2-5
clone_size: .
d_call: TRBD2
v_call: TRBV19

cdr3_aa: CASSSQGPTHNQPQHF
cdr3_nt: TGTGCCAGCAGCTCCCAAGGGCCTACCCATAATCAGCCCCAGCATTTT
j_call: TRBJ1-5
clone_size: .
d_call: .
v_call: TRBV7-2

cdr3_aa: CASSEGQRNSPLHF
cdr3_nt: TGTGCCAGCAGTGAAGGGCAGAGAAATTCACCCCTCCACTTT
j_call: TRBJ1-6
clone_size: .
d_call: .
v_call: TRBV6-1

cdr3_aa: CASSLTTYEQYF
cdr3_nt: TGTGCCAGCAGCTTAACCACCTACGAGCAGTACTTC
j_call: TRBJ2-7
clone_size: .
d_call: .
v_call: TRBV7-9

cdr3_aa: CASSIPGTASHEQYF
cdr3_nt: TGTGCCAGTAGTATCCCCGGGACGGCGAGCCACGAGCAGTACTTC
j_call: TRBJ2-7
clone_size: .
d_call: .
v_call: TRBV19

cdr3_aa: CASSPTLSGSSQHF
cdr3_nt: TGTGCCAGCAGTCCAACGTTAAGCGGGTCTTCACAACATTTT
j_call: TRBJ1-5
clone_size: .
d_call: .
v_call: TRBV27

cdr3_aa: CASSSLGEQYF
cdr3_nt: TGTGCCAGCAGCTCCCTGGGAGAGCAGTACTTC
j_call: TRBJ2-7
clone_size: few
d_call: .
v_call: TRBV5-6

cdr3_aa: CASRPWDNPEAFF
cdr3_nt: TGTGCCAGCAGGCCATGGGACAACCCGGAAGCTTTCTTT
j_call: TRBJ1-1
clone_size: .
d_call: .
v_call: TRBV6-5

cdr3_aa: CASSYTGGNQPQHF
cdr3_nt: TGTGCCAGCAGTTATACAGGGGGAAATCAGCCCCAGCATTTT
j_call: TRBJ1-5
clone_size: few
d_call: TRBD1
v_call: TRBV6-5

cdr3_aa: CASSPPGYGYTF
cdr3_nt: TGTGCCAGCAGCCCCCCAGGCTATGGCTACACCTTC
j_call: TRBJ1-2
clone_size: .
d_call: .
v_call: TRBV3-1/TRBV3-2

cdr3_aa: CASSFITFANTGELFF
cdr3_nt: TGTGCCAGCAGTTTCATAACATTCGCGAACACCGGGGAGCTGTTTTTT
j_call: TRBJ2-2
clone_size: .
d_call: .
v_call: TRBV27

cdr3_aa: CASSSPGQGISVGGYTF
cdr3_nt: TGTGCCAGCAGCTCGCCGGGACAGGGGATTTCTGTGGGTGGCTACACCTTC
j_call: TRBJ1-2
clone_size: .
d_call: TRBD1
v_call: TRBV7-9

cdr3_aa: CASSPGEQNQPQHF
cdr3_nt: TGTGCCAGCAGCCCCGGTGAGCAGAATCAGCCCCAGCATTTT
j_call: TRBJ1-5
clone_size: .
d_call: .
v_call: TRBV2

cdr3_aa: CASSSRGPNTGELFF
cdr3_nt: TGTGCCAGTTCGTCCAGGGGGCCCAACACCGGGGAGCTGTTTTTT
j_call: TRBJ2-2
clone_size: .
d_call: TRBD1
v_call: TRBV9

cdr3_aa: CASGLRQDYGYTF
cdr3_nt: TGTGCTAGTGGTTTGCGGCAGGACTATGGCTACACCTTC
j_call: TRBJ1-2
clone_size: .
d_call: .
v_call: TRBV12-5

cdr3_aa: CASSQSTKNIQYF
cdr3_nt: TGTGCCAGCAGCCAAAGTACCAAAAACATTCAGTACTTC
j_call: TRBJ2-4
clone_size: .
d_call: .
v_call: TRBV3-1/TRBV3-2

cdr3_aa: CASSAQGDSNQPQHF
cdr3_nt: TGTGCCAGCAGCGCCCAGGGGGATAGCAATCAGCCCCAGCATTTT
j_call: TRBJ1-5
clone_size: .
d_call: TRBD1
v_call: TRBV9

cdr3_aa: CASSFPGNLDTQYF
cdr3_nt: TGTGCCAGCAGTTTCCCAGGGAATTTGGATACGCAGTATTTT
j_call: TRBJ2-3
clone_size: .
d_call: .
v_call: TRBV28

cdr3_aa: CASSVAGHPPNEQFF
cdr3_nt: TGTGCCAGCAGTGTAGCGGGACATCCGCCCAATGAGCAGTTCTTC
j_call: TRBJ2-1
clone_size: .
d_call: TRBD2
v_call: TRBV25-1

cdr3_aa: CASSKDRSTGELFF
cdr3_nt: TGTGCCAGTAGTAAGGACAGGTCCACCGGGGAGCTGTTTTTT
j_call: TRBJ2-2
clone_size: .
d_call: TRBD1
v_call: TRBV19